This T cell receptor beta chain stems from a study of T cell responses to AZD1222 COVID-19 vaccine. Study-level findings and limits: Clonal diversity may have been underestimated in mostly white British donors. Only a handful of AZD1222 recipients tested seropositive at baseline. Close to half of all spike-specific TCRs reportedly target regions of the variants that are unmutated.

A word on this clone: Its specificity is unknown.

TCRdb keeps only in-frame clones here, not all; method: immunoSEQ multiplex PCR. In the table there are more than 75,000 clones, about 90% of which are singletons. This CDR3 has 14 residues. Trimming removed 1 base at V and 0 bases at J, with 4 bases between. Germline V CDR1 and CDR2: LGHDT, YNNKEL (reference sequence). The sequencing here drew on peripheral blood, taken on day 0 of AZD1222 vaccination. This sequence joins TRBV3-1 (or the pseudogene TRBV3-2) and TRBJ1-3; D is unresolved. This clonotype was obtained from an adult in good health. The CDR3 DNA sequence: TGTGCCAGCAGCCAAGGGGTCTCTGGAAACACCATATATTTT. It translates to CASSQGVSGNTIYF.